This note documents a single TCR beta chain sequence. V gave up 5 bases and J gave up 5 bases; unmatched junction bases: 9. This CDR3 has 15 amino acids. In germline, CDR1 is LGHNA, CDR2 YNFKEQ. This sample is drawn from a study of beta chain features in type 1 diabetes. The isolated RNA, all of it, was reverse transcribed, so expressed TCRB transcripts were what got sequenced. Assay used: immunoSEQ multiplex PCR; TCRdb lists only in-frame clones, some missing. This table has over 500,000 clones, roughly 16% appearing once. The sequenced sample consisted of naive CD4+ T cells from blood. This TCR was sampled from a young man in good health. The chain couples TRBV4-2 to TRBJ2-3; 8 nucleotides match TRBD2. The CDR3 DNA sequence: TGTGCCAGCAGCTCCGGGAGGGGGGAAGGAGATACGCAGTATTTT. Its translation is CASSSGRGEGDTQYF.